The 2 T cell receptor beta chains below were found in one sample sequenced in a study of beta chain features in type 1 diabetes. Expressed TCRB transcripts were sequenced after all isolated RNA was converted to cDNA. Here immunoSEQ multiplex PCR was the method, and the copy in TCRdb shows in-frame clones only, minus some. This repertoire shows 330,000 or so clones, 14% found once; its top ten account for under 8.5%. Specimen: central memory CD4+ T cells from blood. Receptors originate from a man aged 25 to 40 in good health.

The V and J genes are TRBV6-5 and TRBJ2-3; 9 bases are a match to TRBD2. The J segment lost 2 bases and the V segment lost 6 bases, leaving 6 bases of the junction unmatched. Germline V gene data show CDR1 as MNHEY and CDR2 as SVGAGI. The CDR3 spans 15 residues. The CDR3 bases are TGTGCCAGCAGGCGGGAGGGGAGTTTCACAGATACGCAGTATTTT. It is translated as CASRREGSFTDTQYF.

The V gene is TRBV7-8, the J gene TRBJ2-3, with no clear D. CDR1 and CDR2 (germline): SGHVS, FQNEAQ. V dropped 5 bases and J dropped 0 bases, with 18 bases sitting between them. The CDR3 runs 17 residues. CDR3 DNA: TGTGCCAGCAGCCGAGAATTACGGACCGAGAGCACAGATACGCAGTATTTT. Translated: CASSRELRTESTDTQYF.